Reported below is one T cell receptor (beta chain). Its specificity is not known. The data are from a study of Tregs in tolerant kidney transplant recipients. Study outcomes and limitations: Antigen-driven expansion was suggested because donor-specific Tregs expanded more than all Tregs in tolerant patients. Activated donor B cell expansion appeared to reveal the most relevant donor-specific TCRbeta repertoire.

V was clipped by 3 bases and J by 0 bases; unmatched bases: 2. This CDR3 is built from 16 residues. Per germline, CDR1 LNHDA and CDR2 SQIVND (reference sequence). Clones were sequenced by immunoSEQ multiplex PCR, and TCRdb holds only the in-frame ones, with some missing. The sample records 75,000 to 100,000 clones, 90% to 95% being singletons. The nonmyeloablative bone marrow transplants came from related graft donors, with transient mixed chimerism. CD4+CD25+CD127- Tregs, CD4+CD25- non-Tregs, CD4 and CD8 cells were sorted. Source: CD4+ T cells from blood (PBMCs), taken 12 months after the transplant. The source of this sequence is a human patient who received a combined kidney and bone marrow transplant. Some T cells may possibly be graft donor cells. The chain carries TRBV19 and TRBJ2-3, with 11 bases lining up with TRBD2. The chain's CDR3 is CASSMGLAASTDTQYF. The CDR3 nucleotides are TGTGCCAGTAGTATGGGACTAGCGGCTAGCACAGATACGCAGTATTTT.